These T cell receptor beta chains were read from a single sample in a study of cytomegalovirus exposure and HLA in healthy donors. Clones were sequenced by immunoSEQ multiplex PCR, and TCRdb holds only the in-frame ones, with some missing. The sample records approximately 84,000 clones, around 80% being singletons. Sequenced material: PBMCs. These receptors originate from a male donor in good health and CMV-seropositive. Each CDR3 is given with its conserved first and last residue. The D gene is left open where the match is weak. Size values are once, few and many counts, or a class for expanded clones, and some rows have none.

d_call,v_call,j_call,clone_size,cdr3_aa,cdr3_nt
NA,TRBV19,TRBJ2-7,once,CASSILWQGTYEQYF,TGTGCCAGTAGTATCCTCTGGCAGGGTACCTACGAGCAGTACTTC
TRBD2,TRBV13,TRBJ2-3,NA,CASSLVGKSGRARDTQYF,TGTGCCAGCAGCTTAGTTGGGAAAAGCGGGAGGGCCCGTGATACGCAGTATTTT
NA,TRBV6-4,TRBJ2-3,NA,CASSEGAISTDTQYF,TGTGCCAGCAGTGAGGGGGCTATAAGCACAGATACGCAGTATTTT
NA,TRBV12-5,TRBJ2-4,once,CASGLIMVRRSKNIQYF,TGTGCTAGTGGTTTGATCATGGTCCGGCGGAGTAAAAACATTCAGTACTTC
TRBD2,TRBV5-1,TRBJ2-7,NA,CASSLTGTSGSYEQYF,TGCGCCAGCAGCTTGACAGGGACTAGCGGCTCCTACGAGCAGTACTTC
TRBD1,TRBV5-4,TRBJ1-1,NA,CASSSKTGEGTEAFF,TGTGCCAGCAGCTCTAAGACAGGGGAGGGCACTGAAGCTTTCTTT
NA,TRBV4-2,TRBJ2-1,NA,CASSQGNPAGHDEQFF,TGTGCCAGCAGCCAAGGAAACCCAGCGGGCCACGACGAGCAGTTCTTC
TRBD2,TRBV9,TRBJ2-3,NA,CASSVDPSGRVQDTQYF,TGTGCCAGCAGCGTAGATCCGAGCGGGAGGGTCCAGGATACGCAGTATTTT
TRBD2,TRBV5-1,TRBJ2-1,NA,CASRLGQTSGSGEQFF,TGCGCCAGCAGATTGGGACAAACTAGCGGGAGCGGCGAGCAGTTCTTC
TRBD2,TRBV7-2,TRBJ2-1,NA,CASSLTSGGYNEQFF,TGTGCCAGCAGCTTGACTAGCGGAGGCTACAATGAGCAGTTCTTC
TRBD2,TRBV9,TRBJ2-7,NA,CASSASTSGPYEQYF,TGTGCCAGCAGCGCCTCGACTAGCGGACCATACGAGCAGTACTTC
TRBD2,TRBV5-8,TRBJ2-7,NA,CASSLAPLAGAYEQYF,TGTGCCAGCAGCTTGGCCCCCCTAGCGGGAGCCTACGAGCAGTACTTC
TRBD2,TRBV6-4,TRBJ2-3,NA,CASSAAGEGDTQYF,TGTGCCAGCAGTGCGGCGGGAGAAGGGGATACGCAGTATTTT
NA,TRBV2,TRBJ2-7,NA,CASTGDSYEQYF,TGTGCCAGCACGGGGGACTCCTACGAGCAGTACTTC
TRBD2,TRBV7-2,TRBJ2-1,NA,CASRTPQAGAHEQFF,TGTGCCAGCAGAACACCCCAAGCGGGAGCGCATGAGCAGTTCTTC
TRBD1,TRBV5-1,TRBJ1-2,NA,CASRDGTAGGYTF,TGCGCCAGCAGGGACGGGACAGCGGGCGGCTACACCTTC
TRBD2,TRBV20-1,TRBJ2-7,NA,CSVNGGNEQYF,TGCAGTGTCAACGGGGGGAACGAGCAGTACTTC
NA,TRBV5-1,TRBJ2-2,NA,CASTGSPLWGTGELFF,TGCGCCAGCACCGGGAGTCCGCTATGGGGCACCGGGGAGCTGTTTTTT
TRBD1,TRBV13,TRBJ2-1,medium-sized,CASSLGITGTGHLYNEQFF,TGTGCCAGCAGCTTAGGAATAACCGGGACAGGGCATCTTTACAATGAGCAGTTCTTC
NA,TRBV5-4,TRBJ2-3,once,CASSLALRDSDTQYF,TGTGCCAGCAGCTTGGCACTCCGGGACTCAGATACGCAGTATTTT
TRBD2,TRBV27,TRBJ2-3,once,CASSLRGAGGSRDTQYF,TGTGCCAGCAGTTTAAGGGGGGCGGGAGGCTCAAGGGATACGCAGTATTTT
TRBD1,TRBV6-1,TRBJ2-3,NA,CASNSGQEHTDTQYF,TGTGCCAGCAACTCAGGACAGGAACACACAGATACGCAGTATTTT
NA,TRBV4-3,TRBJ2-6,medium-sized,CASSQETGTGANVLTF,TGCGCCAGCAGCCAAGAAACCGGGACTGGGGCCAACGTCCTGACTTTC
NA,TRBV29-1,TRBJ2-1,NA,CSVTPGHLEQFF,TGCAGCGTGACACCGGGACACCTCGAGCAGTTCTTC
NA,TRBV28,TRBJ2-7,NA,CASSPLLSYEQYF,TGTGCCAGCAGTCCTCTTCTTTCCTACGAGCAGTACTTC